A single sample is the source of the 23 T cell receptor beta chains below, sequenced in a study of CD8+ T cells in alopecia areata. The treatment was: oral pan-JAK inhibitor, 5-10 mg twice daily. Extraction and reverse transcription of RNA yielded cDNA as the sequencing template. Sequencing used immunoSEQ multiplex PCR; TCRdb keeps in-frame clones, though not all of them. The sample holds approximately 170,000 clones, around 60% seen once. Sequencing was performed on CD4+ T cells sorted from blood, taken at week 4, from a patient treated with tofacitinib. Receptors were obtained from a human donor with alopecia areata.

The chain is built from TRBV6-6 and TRBJ2-1, with TRBD1 identical over 7 bases. The CDR3 totals 13 residues. CDR1 is MNHNY and CDR2 is SVGAGI in the germline V gene (reference sequence). V lost 4 bases to trimming and J lost 5 bases; unmatched junction nucleotides: 2. The CDR3 here is CASSLQGNNEQFF. The DNA for the CDR3 is TGTGCCAGCAGTTTACAGGGGAACAATGAGCAGTTCTTC.

V is TRBV5-1 and J is TRBJ2-1, with 9 bases fitting TRBD2. Losses at the gene ends were 3 bases for V and 7 bases for J; bases not matched to a gene: 11. The CDR3 runs 16 residues. Germline V gene sequence: CDR1 SGHRS, CDR2 YFSETQ. CDR3 region: CASSWGLATPRNEQFF. The DNA of the CDR3 is TGCGCCAGCAGCTGGGGACTAGCTACGCCCCGGAATGAGCAGTTCTTC.

The rearrangement links TRBV9 to TRBJ1-1, with 9 bases identical to TRBD1. Germline lookup yields CDR1 SGDLS and CDR2 YYNGEE. The CDR3 is 13 residues long. J lost 8 bases, V lost 0 bases, and 2 bases had no gene match. CDR3 protein: CASSVAGQGEAFF. The CDR3 nucleotides are TGTGCCAGCAGCGTAGCTGGACAGGGGGAAGCTTTCTTT.

Points on this clone: The sample holds other DNA sequences that translate to the same CDR3. The rearrangement uses TRBV25-1 and TRBJ2-7; D tentatively fits TRBD1 or TRBD2 (5 bases each). From germline, CDR1 is MGHDK and CDR2 SYGVNS. V was cut by 1 base and J by 0 bases, with 10 bases left in between. This CDR3 contains 15 residues. CDR3 loop: CASSESGAVSYEQYF. CDR3 bases: TGTGCCAGCAGTGAATCCGGGGCGGTCTCCTACGAGCAGTACTTC.

The genes are TRBV6-1 and TRBJ1-5, with 11 bases aligning to TRBD1. The CDR3 sequence is 15 residues long. Germline CDR1 is MNHNS and CDR2 is SASEGT. J lost 7 bases, V lost 4 bases, and 6 bases had no gene match. The CDR3 region has the DNA TGTGCCAGCAGTGCGCTCGGGACAGGGGGGCAGCCCCAGCATTTT. It is translated as CASSALGTGGQPQHF.

The chain couples TRBV4-1 to TRBJ1-5, with a tentative D call TRBD1 (6 bases). Germline V CDR1 and CDR2: MGHRA, YSYEKL. The CDR3 extends over 17 amino acids. V was clipped by 0 bases and J by 4 bases, with 16 bases between them. CDR3 sequence: CASSQDLLGRGNQPQHF. The CDR3, as DNA: TGCGCCAGCAGCCAAGACTTATTAGGCAGGGGTAATCAGCCCCAGCATTTT.

This clone was counted a few times. The gene calls are TRBV27 and TRBJ1-1; TRBD1 might be the D (5 bases). The CDR3 loop spans 15 amino acids. The germline V gene encodes CDR1 MNHEY and CDR2 SMNVEV (reference sequence). V dropped 5 bases and J dropped 4 bases, with 17 bases sitting between them. CDR3 region: CASSPRGGFGTEAFF. Here the CDR3 DNA reads TGTGCCAGCAGTCCCCGGGGCGGGTTTGGCACTGAAGCTTTCTTT.

This clone was recorded only once. CDR3 in DNA: TGCAGCGTTGAACCCCGGGGGCTAGCGTTAAGGGAGACCCAGTACTTC. Its protein product is CSVEPRGLALRETQYF. The V and J genes are TRBV29-1 and TRBJ2-5, with D tentatively TRBD1 or TRBD2 (6 bases each). Germline loops: CDR1 SQVTM, CDR2 ANQGSEA. V was clipped by 2 bases and J by 5 bases, with 21 bases between them. This CDR3 spans 16 amino acids.

This clone showed up just a few times. The chain recombines TRBV29-1 with TRBJ2-7, with a weak D call TRBD2 (6 bases). Germline loops: CDR1 SQVTM, CDR2 ANQGSEA. V was trimmed by 5 bases and J by 2 bases, leaving 13 bases between them. The CDR3 loop spans 13 amino acids. The CDR3 spells CSVTLAPTYEQYF. The CDR3 bases are TGCAGCGTTACACTAGCCCCAACCTACGAGCAGTACTTC.

The gene calls are TRBV5-1 and TRBJ2-2, with D tentatively TRBD2 (6 bases). V was trimmed by 4 bases and J by 1 base, leaving 11 bases between them. Germline V gene data show CDR1 as SGHRS and CDR2 as YFSETQ. The CDR3 length is 15 residues. The CDR3 loop is CASSPEAGNTGELFF. DNA of the CDR3: TGCGCCAGCAGCCCCGAAGCGGGGAACACCGGGGAGCTGTTTTTT. The full variable domain, in which reference TRBV5-1 and TRBJ2-2 provide the parts outside the CDR3, is KAGVTQTPRYLIKTRGQQVTLSCSPISGHRSVSWYQQTPGQGLQFLFEYFSETQRNKGNFPGRFSGRQFSNSRSEMNVSTLELGDSALYLCASSPEAGNTGELFFGEGSRLTVL.

This clone came up a few times. V gene TRBV21-1 combines with J gene TRBJ2-3; TRBD2 was called by the table and not checked on the DNA. TRBV21-1 is marked as a pseudogene. This CDR3 region has 18 residues. Here the CDR3 DNA reads TGTGCCAGCAGCGCAATAGTGGATACTAGTTTGGGCACAGATACGCAGTATTTT. This sequence encodes CASSAIVDTSLGTDTQYF.

Concerning this clone itself: This same CDR3 is encoded by further DNA sequences in the sample. V usage is TRBV7-3 and J usage is TRBJ2-3; D is ambiguous. V lost 1 base and J lost 3, with 8 bases in between. CDR1 is SGHTA and CDR2 is FQGTGA in the germline V gene. The CDR3 consists of 14 residues. This CDR3 is CASSLIPGTDTQYF. For the CDR3, the DNA is TGTGCCAGCAGCTTAATCCCCGGGACAGATACGCAGTATTTT.

This clone turned up a few times. The chain couples TRBV29-1 to TRBJ2-5; 8 positions match TRBD2. The CDR3 length is 15 residues. The J segment lost 4 bases and the V segment lost 2 bases, leaving 9 bases of the junction unmatched. The germline CDR1 and CDR2 sequences are SQVTM and ANQGSEA. The CDR3 DNA reads as TGCAGCGTTGAATCCTCGCGCGGGAGGCGAGAGACCCAGTACTTC. This gives the protein CSVESSRGRRETQYF.

The V gene is TRBV29-1, the J gene TRBJ1-3; D may be TRBD1 (5 bases). V lost 7 bases to trimming and J lost 0 bases, with 10 bases between them. Germline V gene lookup returns CDR1 SQVTM and CDR2 ANQGSEA. The CDR3 consists of 13 residues. The DNA of the CDR3 is TGCAGCGGACGAGGGGACTCTGGAAACACCATATATTTT. Residues: CSGRGDSGNTIYF. Supplemented by reference TRBV29-1 and TRBJ1-3, the full variable domain reads SAVISQKPSRDICQRGTSLTIQCQVDSQVTMMFWYRQQPGQSLTLIATANQGSEATYESGFVIDKFPISRPNLTFSTLTVSNMSPEDSSIYLCSGRGDSGNTIYFGEGSWLTVV.

This clone has just a few counts. The chain recombines TRBV6-5 with TRBJ2-1; perhaps TRBD1 as D (6 bases). The CDR3 sequence is 15 residues long. CDR1 is MNHEY and CDR2 is SVGAGI in the germline V gene. V lost 6 bases to trimming and J lost 3 bases, with 15 bases between them. This chain's CDR3 is CASSRTVQGYNEQFF. The DNA for the CDR3 is TGTGCCAGCAGCCGGACAGTTCAAGGCTACAATGAGCAGTTCTTC.

V and J are TRBV30 and TRBJ2-7; no definite D call. V lost 4 bases and J lost 3, with 16 bases in between. The CDR3 has 14 residues. The germline V gene has CDR1 GTSNPN and CDR2 SVGIG (reference sequence). CDR3 residues: CAWNPGVRDYEQYF. The CDR3 bases are TGTGCCTGGAACCCTGGGGTTAGAGACTACGAGCAGTACTTC.

The chain links TRBV30 to TRBJ2-2; unclear D gene. The germline CDR1 and CDR2 sequences are GTSNPN and SVGIG (reference sequence). This CDR3 is 13 amino acids long. V lost 2 bases and J 0 bases, leaving 4 bases between the germline ends. Here the CDR3 reads CAWSFANTGELFF. CDR3 in DNA: TGTGCCTGGAGTTTTGCGAACACCGGGGAGCTGTTTTTT. Together with reference TRBV30 and TRBJ2-2, the CDR3 gives the full variable domain: SQTIHQWPATLVQPVGSPLSLECTVEGTSNPNLYWYRQAAGRGLQLLFYSVGIGQISSEVPQNLSASRPQDRQFILSSKKLLLSDSGFYLCAWSFANTGELFFGEGSRLTVL.

A few counts support this clone. The J gene is TRBJ2-1, the V gene TRBV29-1; 14 bases align to TRBD2. The CDR3 length is 18 residues. Germline V gene lookup returns CDR1 SQVTM and CDR2 ANQGSEA. The V gene end was trimmed by 0 bases and the J gene end by 9 bases; junction bases not matched to a gene: 13. As DNA, the CDR3 is TGCAGCGTTGAAGAGGCAGGGACTAGCGGGGGCCTAGGTGGTGAGCAGTTCTTC. Amino acid sequence: CSVEEAGTSGGLGGEQFF.

This clone was picked up a small number of times. This sequence joins TRBV29-1 and TRBJ2-5; possibly TRBD1 for D (7 bases). The ends were cut back, 7 bases at V and 6 bases at J, with 15 bases in the middle. The CDR3 is made up of 12 amino acids. Germline-derived CDR1 and CDR2 are SQVTM and ANQGSEA. The CDR3 protein is CSARGERKTQYF. The DNA for the CDR3 is TGCAGCGCCAGGGGGGAGAGGAAGACCCAGTACTTC.

On this clone itself: Without the conserved terminal phenylalanine or tryptophan, this CDR3 likely stems from a read error. No DNA is shown, since the ends of the CDR3 on it are uncertain; the CDR3 is the one TCRdb lists. The rearrangement joins TRBV30 to TRBJ2-7; the DNA was not compared with TRBD1, the D call given in the table. The length of the CDR3 is 9 amino acids, counting both ends. Germline V gives CDR1 GTSNPN, CDR2 SVGIG (reference sequence). The CDR3 reads CAWSVLGSR.

The chain uses TRBV29-1 and TRBJ2-4; tentatively, D is TRBD1 (6 bases). The CDR3 runs 13 residues. Trimming stripped 3 bases from V and 1 base from J, with 7 bases between. CDR1 SQVTM and CDR2 ANQGSEA come from the germline V gene. CDR3 DNA: TGCAGCGTTGACGACAGGGCCAAAAACATTCAGTACTTC. This codes for CSVDDRAKNIQYF.

This sequence joins TRBV6-5 and TRBJ2-3; possibly TRBD2 for D (6 bases). CDR3 size: 16 residues. The ends were cut back, 0 bases at V and 2 bases at J, with 12 bases in the middle. The germline gives CDR1 MNHEY, CDR2 SVGAGI. CDR3 sequence: CASSYSASGLTDTQYF. CDR3 nucleotide sequence: TGTGCCAGCAGTTACTCGGCCAGCGGGCTCACAGATACGCAGTATTTT.

This clone was seen only once. The chain recombines TRBV2 with TRBJ1-4, with 8 bases identical to TRBD1. Trimming took 6 bases from V and 8 from J; bases not matched to a gene: 5. Germline V gene data show CDR1 as SNHLY and CDR2 as FYNNEI. CDR3 length: 13 amino acids. CDR3 sequence reads: CASRTGVREKLFF. The CDR3, as DNA: TGTGCCAGCAGGACAGGGGTTAGGGAAAAACTGTTTTTT.